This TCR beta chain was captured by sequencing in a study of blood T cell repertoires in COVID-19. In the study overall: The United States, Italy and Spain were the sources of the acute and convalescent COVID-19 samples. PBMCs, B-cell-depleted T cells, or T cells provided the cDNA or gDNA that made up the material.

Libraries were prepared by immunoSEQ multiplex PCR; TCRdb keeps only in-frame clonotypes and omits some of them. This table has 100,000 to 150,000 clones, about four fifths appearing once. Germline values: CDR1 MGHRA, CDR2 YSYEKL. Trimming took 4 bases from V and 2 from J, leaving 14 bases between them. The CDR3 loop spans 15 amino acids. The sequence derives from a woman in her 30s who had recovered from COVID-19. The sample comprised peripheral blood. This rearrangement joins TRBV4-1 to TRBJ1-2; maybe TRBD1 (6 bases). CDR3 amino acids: CASSPGQGPNYGYTF. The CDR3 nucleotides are TGCGCCAGCAGCCCTGGCCAGGGGCCAAACTATGGCTACACCTTC.